This record looks at one T cell receptor (beta chain) sequence and its context. The data belong to a study of blood T cell repertoires in COVID-19. In the study overall: Acute and convalescent COVID-19 samples came from the United States, Italy and Spain.

In the original processing: Reference gene primer amplification yielded estimated nucleated cell counts. Clones were read by immunoSEQ multiplex PCR, and TCRdb kept only the in-frame ones, dropping some. From that table come the V and J calls and clone size; the DNA was used to work out D and trimming. The profile shows fewer than 450,000 clones, roughly 87% of them singletons. Among Cohort 3 donors, those recovered had two negative PCRs, clearance, or symptom resolution. V shed 0 bases, J shed 0 bases, and the junction held 5 bases outside the gene matches. The germline V gene has CDR1 KGHDR and CDR2 SFDVKD. The CDR3 is 18 amino acids.

The gene calls are TRBV24-1 and TRBJ2-3, with 10 bases matching TRBD1. This TCR came from a woman aged 25 to 45 who had recovered from COVID-19. Sequenced: PBMCs or T cells enriched from blood (not recorded which). This CDR3 is CATSDLGQGVISTDTQYF. CDR3 in DNA: TGTGCCACCAGTGATTTGGGACAGGGGGTGATTAGCACAGATACGCAGTATTTT.